The entry below describes one T cell receptor (beta chain). Its antigen is as yet unknown. Sequenced by immunoSEQ multiplex PCR; TCRdb stores in-frame clones only, minus some. The sample yields roughly 26,000 clones, approximately 90% seen once. This sample is drawn from a study of PD-L1 blockade in urothelial cancer. Study information: Atezolizumab 1,200 mg was given intravenously every 3 weeks, starting 2014. Study results and caveats: Durable-benefit patients had greater expansion of tumor-associated blood clones at 3 weeks.

The V end was cut by 1 base, the J end by 7 bases, with 16 bases between. Germline lookup yields CDR1 SGHNT and CDR2 YENEEA. The CDR3 spans 16 residues. This receptor was identified in a man aged 50 to 60 with urothelial cancer. The chain uses TRBV11-3 and TRBJ2-2, with D tentatively TRBD1 (5 bases). Specimen: PBMCs, collected around atezolizumab (anti-PD-L1) treatment. DNA of the CDR3: TGTGCCAGCAGCTTAGTCTCGGATACAGGTGGCGGGGAGCTGTTTTTT. Its translation is CASSLVSDTGGGELFF.